A single sample gave rise to the 13 T cell receptor beta chains below, sequenced in a study of blood T cell repertoires in COVID-19. Generated by immunoSEQ multiplex PCR, the TCRdb table keeps only in-frame clones and is missing some. The repertoire has more than 150,000 clones, about nine tenths of them found once; the top ten carry 6.7%. Sequenced sample: peripheral blood. All receptors come from a man aged 40-49 years with acute or convalescent COVID-19.

This chain connects TRBV7-8 to TRBJ1-1, with 8 bases aligning to TRBD1. Germline CDR1 reads SGHVS; CDR2 reads FQNEAQ. This CDR3 is 13 amino acids long. The V segment lost 5 bases and the J segment 4 bases; nucleotides outside the gene matches: 3. CDR3 coding DNA: TGTGCCAGCAGCCGAGACAGGGGCACTGAAGCTTTCTTT. The encoded protein is CASSRDRGTEAFF.

The chain uses TRBV6-5 and TRBJ1-2; TRBD1 aligns across 8 bases. The CDR3 is 14 residues long. J gave up 3 bases and V 6 bases, and 6 bases lay outside the gene matches. Per germline, CDR1 MNHEY and CDR2 SVGAGI. The CDR3 bases are TGTGCCAGCAGAGACAGGGGAGCGGACTATGGCTACACCTTC. The encoded protein is CASRDRGADYGYTF.

The chain recombines TRBV7-6 with TRBJ1-1, with D unresolved. The CDR3 is made up of 16 amino acids. Between the trimmed V and J ends, which lost 3 bases and 4 bases, there was a span of 18 bases. Germline lookup yields CDR1 SGHVS and CDR2 FNYEAQ. Here the CDR3 reads CASSLEPGPEGTEAFF. The DNA for the CDR3 is TGTGCCAGCAGCTTGGAACCCGGCCCCGAGGGCACTGAAGCTTTCTTT.

DNA of the CDR3: TGCGCCAGCAGCTTGACAGGGAGTTGGGGGACAGATACGCAGTATTTT. Encoded protein: CASSLTGSWGTDTQYF. The chain couples TRBV5-1 to TRBJ2-3; weak D call: TRBD1 (6 bases). CDR3 length: 16 residues. Germline CDR1 SGHRS, CDR2 YFSETQ. Trimming cost V 1 base and J 3 bases, with 15 bases left between them. Full variable domain (missing parts from reference TRBV5-1 and TRBJ2-3): KAGVTQTPRYLIKTRGQQVTLSCSPISGHRSVSWYQQTPGQGLQFLFEYFSETQRNKGNFPGRFSGRQFSNSRSEMNVSTLELGDSALYLCASSLTGSWGTDTQYFGPGTRLTVL.

V and J are TRBV7-2 and TRBJ2-1; tentative D call: TRBD2 (6 bases). The CDR3 has 15 amino acids. Germline lookup yields CDR1 SGHTA and CDR2 FQGNSA. Trimming removed 5 bases at V and 8 bases at J, with 19 bases between. The DNA of the CDR3 is TGTGCCAGCAGCCCATCGAGGGCGGGGATCCATGAGCAGTTCTTC. This sequence encodes CASSPSRAGIHEQFF.

This clone was detected only a few times. This chain links TRBV11-2 with TRBJ2-2; D call uncertain. Trimming took 5 bases from V and 3 from J, leaving 7 bases between them. The CDR3 contains 13 residues. CDR1 is SGHAT and CDR2 is FQNNGV in the germline V gene. The CDR3 nucleotides are TGTGCCAGCAGCATCTACGACACCGGGGAGCTGTTTTTT. This gives the protein CASSIYDTGELFF.

The chain links TRBV29-1 to TRBJ2-7; 7 bases are a match to TRBD1. The germline gives CDR1 SQVTM, CDR2 ANQGSEA. The CDR3 spans 15 residues. The V segment lost 6 bases and the J segment 0 bases; nucleotides outside the gene matches: 11. The chain's CDR3 is CSVGKFRDSSYEQYF. As DNA, the CDR3 is TGCAGCGTGGGAAAATTCCGGGACAGCTCCTACGAGCAGTACTTC.

The gene calls are TRBV30 and TRBJ2-7, with D tentatively TRBD2 (7 bases). Germline values: CDR1 GTSNPN, CDR2 SVGIG (reference sequence). CDR3 length equals 13 residues. CDR3 region: CAGGGLANYEQYF. DNA for the CDR3: TGTGCGGGAGGGGGGCTAGCTAATTACGAGCAGTACTTC. The full variable domain, rest sourced from reference TRBV30 and TRBJ2-7, is SQTIHQWPATLVQPVGSPLSLECTVEGTSNPNLYWYRQAAGRGLQLLFYSVGIGQISSEVPQNLSASRPQDRQFILSSKKLLLSDSGFYLCAGGGLANYEQYFGPGTRLTVT.

The chain employs TRBV11-2 and TRBJ2-2; TRBD1 matches 8 bases. The CDR3 is 16 residues long. Germline lookup yields CDR1 SGHAT and CDR2 FQNNGV. Trimming cost V 2 bases and J 6 bases; bases outside gene matches: 8. The DNA for the CDR3 is TGTGCCAGCAGCTTATCCTGGACAGGGATTTCCGGGGAGCTGTTTTTT. Encoded protein: CASSLSWTGISGELFF. Variable domain in full (rest from reference TRBV11-2 and TRBJ2-2): EAGVAQSPRYKIIEKRQSVAFWCNPISGHATLYWYQQILGQGPKLLIQFQNNGVVDDSQLPKDRFSAERLKGVDSTLKIQPAKLEDSAVYLCASSLSWTGISGELFFGEGSRLTVL.

The chain is built from TRBV5-6 and TRBJ2-4, with 7 bases fitting TRBD1. Germline trimming cut 4 bases from V and 0 bases from J; bases unmatched to any gene: 13. CDR3 length: 18 amino acids. The V gene's germline CDR1 is SGHDT and CDR2 YYEEEE. The CDR3: CASSLRLGQSLAKNIQYF. The CDR3 DNA follows: TGTGCCAGCAGCCTCCGATTGGGACAGAGTCTAGCCAAAAACATTCAGTACTTC.

The chain joins TRBV27 to TRBJ1-5, with 7 bases matching TRBD1. Trimming took 5 bases from V and 6 from J; bases not matched to a gene: 7. The CDR3 totals 14 residues. CDR1 is MNHEY and CDR2 is SMNVEV in the germline V gene (reference sequence). In DNA, the CDR3 is TGTGCCAGCAGTATGTACAGGGGATTTCAGCCCCAGCATTTT. Translated: CASSMYRGFQPQHF.

The chain employs TRBV29-1 and TRBJ2-5; TRBD2 matches 12 bases. V shed 6 bases and J 5 bases; nucleotides not matched to a gene: 7. Germline CDR1 SQVTM, CDR2 ANQGSEA. CDR3 length: 14 amino acids. CDR3 sequence reads: CSVASGGAFETQYF. The CDR3 nucleotides are TGCAGCGTGGCTAGCGGGGGGGCCTTTGAGACCCAGTACTTC.

The chain couples TRBV10-3 to TRBJ2-5; TRBD1 matches at 8 bases. The V gene's germline CDR1 is ENHRY and CDR2 SYGVKD. V lost 4 bases, J lost 5 bases, and 6 bases stayed unmatched. The CDR3 covers 14 residues. The DNA for the CDR3 is TGTGCCATCAGTGCCGGCAGGGGGCTGGAGACCCAGTACTTC. Protein sequence: CAISAGRGLETQYF.